These T cell receptor beta chains were read from a single sample in a study of cytomegalovirus exposure and HLA in healthy donors. Data came from immunoSEQ multiplex PCR; TCRdb stores just in-frame clones and leaves some out. The listing records about 38,000 clones. Specimen: PBMCs. These receptors all come from a man aged 40-50 years in good health and CMV-seropositive. CDR3s leave out the opening cysteine and the closing phenylalanine or tryptophan.

J,V,CDR3
TRBJ1-5,TRBV6-5,ASSRPGGQPQH
TRBJ1-5,TRBV27,ASSSQGGGQPQH
TRBJ2-1,TRBV11-3,ASSLGGSTRGEQF
TRBJ2-1,TRBV11-2,ASSLGGAGGPSEQF
TRBJ1-1,TRBV5-6,ASSLGDPSTEAF
TRBJ1-6,TRBV19,ASMMGTENSPLH
TRBJ2-1,TRBV25-1,ASAGASGRTQF
TRBJ1-2,TRBV25-1,ASSPSGLTQNYGYT
TRBJ1-1,TRBV6-1,ASISSRAGTEAF
TRBJ1-4,TRBV2,ASRPPGLINEKLF
TRBJ2-5,TRBV4-1,ASSQRGEETQY
TRBJ2-7,TRBV18,ASSPFEGSYEQY
TRBJ1-5,TRBV2,ASSWDRGKSQPQH
TRBJ1-6,TRBV30,ACSGQENSPLH
TRBJ1-4,TRBV11-2,ASSLLGTTNEKLF
TRBJ2-1,TRBV4-1,ASSQERRQF
TRBJ1-3,TRBV2,ASSDSGTGGNTIY
TRBJ1-4,TRBV5-1,ASSSTGTGFEKLF
TRBJ2-5,TRBV19,ASMAGPPRKYQETQY
TRBJ2-1,TRBV6-4,ASSEVASGGEQF
TRBJ1-3,TRBV4-3,ASSQDGAPIPGNTIY
TRBJ2-1,TRBV19,ASSMGTQGNEQF
TRBJ1-2,TRBV7-9,ARGEVYGYT
TRBJ1-1,TRBV7-9,ASSFGTEAF
TRBJ2-1,TRBV6-5,ASSYLAGVSYNEQF
TRBJ1-2,TRBV9,ASSPGTGSNYGYT
TRBJ2-3,TRBV7-3,ASSPQGTPTDTQY
TRBJ2-2,TRBV2,ASSLAPTGELF
TRBJ2-5,TRBV6-6,ASTTAADLWEQY
TRBJ2-6,TRBV18,ASSPRLRAPAGANVLT
TRBJ1-1,TRBV6-5,ASSYGYTGLDAF
TRBJ2-7,TRBV19,ASKGEVGGHEQY